The 14 T cell receptor beta chains in this list originate from one sample, sequenced in a study of radiotherapy plus CTLA-4 blockade in lung cancer. TCRdb's copy holds only in-frame clones and misses some; the assay was immunoSEQ multiplex PCR. The sample consists of about 38,000 clones, about 70% of them appearing once. This specimen was peripheral blood, taken from a patient treated with radiotherapy plus ipilimumab. The receptors shown here come from a human donor with non-small cell lung cancer who had stable disease on radiotherapy plus ipilimumab.

Only a few counts were recorded for this clone. The V and J genes are TRBV14 and TRBJ1-5; D unclear. V gave up 3 bases and J gave up 10 bases, with 13 bases separating them. The CDR3 loop spans 13 amino acids. Germline CDR1 and CDR2: SGHDN and FVKESK. The CDR3 loop reads CASSQREGGPQHF. As DNA, the CDR3 is TGTGCCAGCAGCCAGAGGGAGGGAGGACCCCAGCATTTT.

CDR3 DNA: TGTGCCAGCAGCTTAAGCTCCGGGGAGCTGTTTTTT. It yields the protein CASSLSSGELFF. This chain joins TRBV7-9 and TRBJ2-2; D remains unclear. Germline CDR1 and CDR2: SEHNR and FQNEAQ (reference sequence). V was shortened by 2 bases and J by 6 bases, with 4 bases between the two germline ends. This CDR3 spans 12 amino acids. Full variable domain (rest looked up from reference TRBV7-9 and TRBJ2-2): DTGVSQNPRHKITKRGQNVTFRCDPISEHNRLYWYRQTLGQGPEFLTYFQNEAQLEKSRLLSDRFSAERPKGSFSTLEIQRTEQGDSAMYLCASSLSSGELFFGEGSRLTVL.

V gene TRBV6-5 combines with J gene TRBJ2-1, with TRBD1 as a possible D gene (6 bases). Germline V gene lookup returns CDR1 MNHEY and CDR2 SVGAGI. Trimming took 5 bases from V and 0 from J, leaving 11 bases between them. There are 15 residues in the CDR3. The CDR3: CASSATGSSYNEQFF. CDR3 nucleotide sequence: TGTGCCAGCAGTGCCACAGGGAGCTCCTACAATGAGCAGTTCTTC.

This clone was seen more than once but under ten times. Other DNA sequences in this specimen translate into the identical CDR3. The chain couples TRBV13 to TRBJ1-5; D not resolved. Per the germline V gene, CDR1 is PRHDT and CDR2 is FYEKMQ (reference sequence). This CDR3 region has 15 residues. Trimming took off 0 bases at V and 2 bases at J, with 8 bases between the two ends. CDR3 nucleotides: TGTGCCAGCAGCTTAGGAAGGGCTCGCAATCAGCCCCAGCATTTT. This sequence encodes CASSLGRARNQPQHF.

V is TRBV7-3 and J is TRBJ2-3, with D possibly being TRBD2 (5 bases). Deletions cut 3 bases from V and 6 bases from J, with 13 bases between. The CDR3 length is 14 residues. CDR1 and CDR2 (germline): SGHTA, FQGTGA. CDR3 in DNA: TGTGCCAGCAGCTTGGACTCCGGTTCGGATACGCAGTATTTT. As protein: CASSLDSGSDTQYF.

The chain employs TRBV27 and TRBJ2-3; D not resolved. This CDR3 spans 13 amino acids. Looked up from germline, CDR1 is MNHEY and CDR2 is SMNVEV (reference sequence). With 3 bases removed from V and 2 bases from J, the gap between germline ends came to 6 bases. The CDR3 coding sequence is TGTGCCAGCAGTTTGCCTCTCACAGATACGCAGTATTTT. Encoded protein: CASSLPLTDTQYF.

This chain joins TRBV30 and TRBJ2-7, with D unresolved. The ends were cut back, 2 bases at V and 0 bases at J, with 8 bases in the middle. Germline CDR1 and CDR2: GTSNPN and SVGIG (reference sequence). The CDR3 extends over 13 amino acids. CDR3 coding DNA: TGTGCCTGGAGTTTTAGCAGCTCCTACGAGCAGTACTTC. Its protein product is CAWSFSSSYEQYF.

This chain links TRBV7-6 with TRBJ2-1; D not resolved. The V gene lost 0 bases and the J gene lost 8 bases, with 20 bases spanning the gap. There are 17 residues in the CDR3. Germline V gene sequence: CDR1 SGHVS, CDR2 FNYEAQ. The CDR3 DNA reads as TGTGCCAGCAGCTTAGCCGCGGCCACGACCGGGTTGGATGAGCAGTTCTTC. Amino acids: CASSLAAATTGLDEQFF.

The chain uses TRBV7-6 and TRBJ2-1, with 8 bases matching TRBD2. This CDR3 is built from 16 residues. J lost 2 bases, V lost 0 bases, and 3 bases had no gene match. Per the germline V gene, CDR1 is SGHVS and CDR2 is FNYEAQ. For the CDR3, the DNA is TGTGCCAGCAGCTTAGCAACGGGGGGGCCCTACAATGAGCAGTTCTTC. Translated: CASSLATGGPYNEQFF.

V is TRBV30 and J is TRBJ1-2; tentative D call: TRBD1 (5 bases). Trimming removed 0 bases from V and 5 bases from J, with 13 bases in between. The CDR3 contains 14 residues. Germline loops: CDR1 GTSNPN, CDR2 SVGIG (reference sequence). CDR3 coding DNA: TGTGCCTGGAGTGTAGCTCCCGACAGTTATGGCTACACCTTC. This sequence encodes CAWSVAPDSYGYTF.

The table lists this clone with a count of one. This rearrangement joins TRBV19 to TRBJ1-1, with 8 bases fitting TRBD1. Germline CDR1 reads LNHDA; CDR2 reads SQIVND (reference sequence). V was clipped by 10 bases and J by 4 bases; unmatched bases: 8. The CDR3 runs to 13 residues. The chain's CDR3 is CATHPTGATEAFF. The CDR3 DNA reads as TGTGCCACCCACCCGACAGGGGCCACTGAAGCTTTCTTT.

The chain carries TRBV28 and TRBJ1-1, with D tentatively TRBD1 (6 bases). The CDR3 loop spans 15 amino acids. V was pared by 4 bases and J by 6 bases, with 18 bases between. CDR1 is MDHEN, CDR2 SYDVKM, per germline. The CDR3 loop reads CASSSGHPGDAEAFF. Here the CDR3 DNA reads TGTGCCAGCAGTTCGGGACACCCAGGCGACGCTGAAGCTTTCTTT.

The J gene is TRBJ1-5, the V gene TRBV19; the match to TRBD1 covers 12 bases. The CDR3 sequence is 15 residues long. V trimming: 7 bases; J trimming: 6 bases; junction bases outside the gene matches: 7. The germline CDR1 and CDR2 sequences are LNHDA and SQIVND (reference sequence). CDR3 amino acids: CASKWGTGGSQPQHF. In DNA form, the CDR3 reads TGTGCCAGTAAGTGGGGGACAGGGGGCAGTCAGCCCCAGCATTTT.

The V and J genes are TRBV27 and TRBJ2-2; a weak D match, TRBD1 (6 bases). CDR1 and CDR2 (germline): MNHEY, SMNVEV (reference sequence). Trimming shortened V by 4 bases and J by 6 bases, and 15 bases separated the two germline ends. This CDR3 comprises 15 residues. CDR3 in amino acids: CASSSLGTNAGELFF. The CDR3 region has the DNA TGTGCCAGCAGTTCTTTGGGGACAAATGCCGGGGAGCTGTTTTTT.